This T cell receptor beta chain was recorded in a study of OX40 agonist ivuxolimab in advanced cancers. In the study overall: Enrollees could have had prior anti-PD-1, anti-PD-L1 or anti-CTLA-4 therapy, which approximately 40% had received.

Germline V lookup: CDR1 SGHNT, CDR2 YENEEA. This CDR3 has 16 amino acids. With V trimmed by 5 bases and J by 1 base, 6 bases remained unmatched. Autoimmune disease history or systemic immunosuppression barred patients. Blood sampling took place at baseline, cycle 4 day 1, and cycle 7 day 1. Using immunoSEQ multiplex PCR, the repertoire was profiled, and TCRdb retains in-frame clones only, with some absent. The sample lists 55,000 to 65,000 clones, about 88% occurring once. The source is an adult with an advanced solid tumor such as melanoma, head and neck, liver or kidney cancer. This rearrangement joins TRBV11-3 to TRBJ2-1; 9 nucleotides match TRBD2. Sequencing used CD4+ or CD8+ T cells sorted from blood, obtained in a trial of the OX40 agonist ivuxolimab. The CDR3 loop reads CASSLSGGFSYNEQFF. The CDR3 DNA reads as TGTGCCAGCAGCCTCAGCGGGGGGTTTTCCTACAATGAGCAGTTCTTC.